This TCR beta chain stems from a study of identical twins. Study outcomes and limitations: Shared out-of-frame alpha sequences (those common to twins) showed excess low generation probability.

Each cDNA held unique molecular identifiers, and template switching gave it a universal primer site. A single record per CDR3 protein comes from TCRdb applying MiXCR to the 5' RACE reads. The profile shows approximately 1.8 million distinct CDR3 sequences, about 32% of them singletons. This clonotype was recorded a few times. Its cognate antigen is unknown. Unmatched junction bases numbered 4, after V lost 1 base and J lost 15 bases. The CDR3 loop spans 12 amino acids. The chain couples TRBV12-3 or TRBV12-4 to TRBJ2-1, with 9 positions matching TRBD2. The TCR was taken from a newborn girl in good health. Sequencing was performed on cord blood. CDR3 in amino acids: CASSLGGLASFF. The DNA for the CDR3 is TGTGCCAGCAGTTTAGGGGGACTAGCTTCGTTCTTC.